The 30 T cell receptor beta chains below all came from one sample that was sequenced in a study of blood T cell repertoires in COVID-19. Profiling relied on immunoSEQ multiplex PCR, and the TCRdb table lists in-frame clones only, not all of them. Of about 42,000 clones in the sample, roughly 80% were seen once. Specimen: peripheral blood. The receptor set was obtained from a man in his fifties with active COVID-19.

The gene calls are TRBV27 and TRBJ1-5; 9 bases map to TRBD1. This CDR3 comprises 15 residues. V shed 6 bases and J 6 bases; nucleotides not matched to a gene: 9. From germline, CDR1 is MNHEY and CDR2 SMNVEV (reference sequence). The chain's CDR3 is CASSNSGTGFQPQHF. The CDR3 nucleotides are TGTGCCAGCAGCAATTCCGGGACAGGGTTTCAGCCCCAGCATTTT.

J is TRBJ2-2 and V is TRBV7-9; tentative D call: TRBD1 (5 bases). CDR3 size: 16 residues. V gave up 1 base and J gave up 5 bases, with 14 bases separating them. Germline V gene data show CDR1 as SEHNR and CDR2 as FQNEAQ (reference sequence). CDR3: CASSLVWGSGTGELFF. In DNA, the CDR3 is TGTGCCAGCAGCTTAGTTTGGGGCAGTGGAACCGGGGAGCTGTTTTTT.

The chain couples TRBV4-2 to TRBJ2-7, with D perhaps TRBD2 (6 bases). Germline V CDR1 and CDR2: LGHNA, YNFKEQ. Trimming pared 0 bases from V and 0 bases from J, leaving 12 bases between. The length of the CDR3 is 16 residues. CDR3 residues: CASSQDWGLSSYEQYF. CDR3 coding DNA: TGTGCCAGCAGCCAAGATTGGGGACTGAGCTCCTACGAGCAGTACTTC.

The CDR3 reads CASSRGPPGDSPLHF. The DNA for the CDR3 is TGTGCCAGCAGCCGTGGACCCCCAGGGGATTCACCCCTCCACTTT. This sequence joins TRBV2 and TRBJ1-6; D perhaps matches TRBD1 (6 bases). The V gene's germline CDR1 is SNHLY and CDR2 FYNNEI. The CDR3 contains 15 residues. V was pared by 6 bases and J by 8 bases, with 17 bases between.

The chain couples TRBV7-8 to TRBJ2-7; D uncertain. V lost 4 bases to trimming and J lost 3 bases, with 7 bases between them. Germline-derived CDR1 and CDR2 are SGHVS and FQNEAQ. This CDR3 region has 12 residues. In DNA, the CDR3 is TGTGCCAGCAGCTCGCGGAGCTACGAGCAGTACTTC. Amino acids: CASSSRSYEQYF.

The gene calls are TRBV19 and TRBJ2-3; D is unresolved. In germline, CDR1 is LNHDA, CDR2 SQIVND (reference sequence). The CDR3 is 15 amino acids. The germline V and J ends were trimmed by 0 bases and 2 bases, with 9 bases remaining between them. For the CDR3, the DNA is TGTGCCAGTAGTATAGATAGGAGCCCCACAGATACGCAGTATTTT. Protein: CASSIDRSPTDTQYF.

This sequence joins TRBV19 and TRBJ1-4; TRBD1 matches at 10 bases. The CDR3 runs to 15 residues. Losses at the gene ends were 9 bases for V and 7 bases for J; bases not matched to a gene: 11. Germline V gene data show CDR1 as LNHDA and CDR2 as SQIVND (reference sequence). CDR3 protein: CASSQTGGVGEKLFF. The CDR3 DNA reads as TGTGCCAGCTCTCAGACAGGGGGCGTTGGTGAAAAACTGTTTTTT.

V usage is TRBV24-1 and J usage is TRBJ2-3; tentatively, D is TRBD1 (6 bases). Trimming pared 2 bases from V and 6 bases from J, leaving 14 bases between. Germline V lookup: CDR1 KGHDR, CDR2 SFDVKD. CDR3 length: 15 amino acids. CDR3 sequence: CATSDSGTTRDTQYF. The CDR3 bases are TGTGCCACCAGTGATTCAGGGACAACCCGGGATACGCAGTATTTT.

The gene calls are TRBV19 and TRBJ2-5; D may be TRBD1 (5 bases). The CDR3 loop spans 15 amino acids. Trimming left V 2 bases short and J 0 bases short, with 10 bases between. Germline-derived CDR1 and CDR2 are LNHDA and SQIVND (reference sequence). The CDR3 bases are TGTGCCAGTAGTATACGAGCAGGGTACCAAGAGACCCAGTACTTC. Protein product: CASSIRAGYQETQYF.

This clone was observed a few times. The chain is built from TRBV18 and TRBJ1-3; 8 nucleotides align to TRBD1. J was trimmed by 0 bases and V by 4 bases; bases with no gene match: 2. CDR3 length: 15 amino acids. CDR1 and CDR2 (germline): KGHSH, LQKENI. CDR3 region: CASSLTGGSGNTIYF. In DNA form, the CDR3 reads TGTGCCAGCTCACTAACAGGGGGCTCTGGAAACACCATATATTTT.

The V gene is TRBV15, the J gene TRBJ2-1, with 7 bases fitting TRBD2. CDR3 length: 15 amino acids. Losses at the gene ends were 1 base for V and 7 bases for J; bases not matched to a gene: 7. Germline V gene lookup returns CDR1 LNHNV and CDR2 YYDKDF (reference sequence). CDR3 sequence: CATSRGSGRVNEQFF. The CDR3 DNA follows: TGTGCCACCAGCAGAGGAAGTGGGAGGGTAAATGAGCAGTTCTTC.

The CDR3 DNA reads as TGTGCCAGTACCGCCCAATCGGACAGAAATAGCAATCAGCCCCAGCATTTT. This translates into CASTAQSDRNSNQPQHF. The chain recombines TRBV19 with TRBJ1-5; tentatively, D is TRBD1 (6 bases). The CDR3 contains 17 residues. The germline V gene has CDR1 LNHDA and CDR2 SQIVND (reference sequence). Between the trimmed V and J ends, which lost 7 bases and 0 bases, there was a span of 19 bases.

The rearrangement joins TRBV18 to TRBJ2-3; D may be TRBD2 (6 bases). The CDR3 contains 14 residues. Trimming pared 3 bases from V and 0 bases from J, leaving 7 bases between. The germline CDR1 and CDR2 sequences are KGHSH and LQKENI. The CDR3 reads CASSPDYSTDTQYF. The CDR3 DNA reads TGTGCCAGCTCACCGGACTATAGCACAGATACGCAGTATTTT.

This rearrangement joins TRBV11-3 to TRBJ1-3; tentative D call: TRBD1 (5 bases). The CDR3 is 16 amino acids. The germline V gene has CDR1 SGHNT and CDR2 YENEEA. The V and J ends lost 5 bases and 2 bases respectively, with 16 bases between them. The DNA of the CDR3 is TGTGCCAGCAGCGTACTACGACAGCCAACTGGAAACACCATATATTTT. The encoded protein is CASSVLRQPTGNTIYF.

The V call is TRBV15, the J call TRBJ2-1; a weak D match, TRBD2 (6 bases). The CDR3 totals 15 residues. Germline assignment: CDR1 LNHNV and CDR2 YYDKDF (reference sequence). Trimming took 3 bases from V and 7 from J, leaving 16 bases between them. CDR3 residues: CATSSSREKWNEQFF. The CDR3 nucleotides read TGTGCCACCAGCAGCAGCCGGGAGAAGTGGAATGAGCAGTTCTTC.

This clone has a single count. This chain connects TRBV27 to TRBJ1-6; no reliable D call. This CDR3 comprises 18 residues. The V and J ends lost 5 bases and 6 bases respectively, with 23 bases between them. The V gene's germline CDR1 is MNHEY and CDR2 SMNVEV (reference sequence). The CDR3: CASSLLFETPLFNSPLHF. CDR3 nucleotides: TGTGCCAGCAGTCTACTCTTCGAAACGCCCTTGTTTAATTCACCCCTCCACTTT.

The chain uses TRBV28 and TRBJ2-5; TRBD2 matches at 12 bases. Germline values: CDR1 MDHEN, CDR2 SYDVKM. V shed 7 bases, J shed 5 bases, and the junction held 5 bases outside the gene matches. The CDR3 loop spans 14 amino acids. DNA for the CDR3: TGTGCCAGCACCCTAGCGGGAGGGACGGAGACCCAGTACTTC. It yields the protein CASTLAGGTETQYF. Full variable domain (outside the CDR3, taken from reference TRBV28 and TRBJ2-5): DVKVTQSSRYLVKRTGEKVFLECVQDMDHENMFWYRQDPGLGLRLIYFSYDVKMKEKGDIPEGYSVSREKKERFSLILESASTNQTSMYLCASTLAGGTETQYFGPGTRLLVL.

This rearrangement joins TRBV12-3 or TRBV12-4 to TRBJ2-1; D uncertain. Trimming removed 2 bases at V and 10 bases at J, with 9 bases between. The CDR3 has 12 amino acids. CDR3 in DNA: TGTGCCAGCAGTTTAATGGTACGGGAGCAGTTCTTC. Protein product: CASSLMVREQFF.

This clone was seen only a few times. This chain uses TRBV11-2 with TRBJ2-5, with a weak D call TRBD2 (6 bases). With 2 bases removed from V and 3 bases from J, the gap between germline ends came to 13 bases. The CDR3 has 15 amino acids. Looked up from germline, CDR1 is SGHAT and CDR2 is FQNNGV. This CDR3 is CASSLYDGGEETQYF. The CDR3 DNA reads TGTGCCAGCAGCTTATATGACGGGGGAGAAGAGACCCAGTACTTC.

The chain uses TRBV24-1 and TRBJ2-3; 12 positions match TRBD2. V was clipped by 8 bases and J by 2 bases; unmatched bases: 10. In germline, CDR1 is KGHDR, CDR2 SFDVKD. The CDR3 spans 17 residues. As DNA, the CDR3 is TGTGCCACCAAGGGGCTAGCGGGGGGGCCCCACACAGATACGCAGTATTTT. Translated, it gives CATKGLAGGPHTDTQYF.

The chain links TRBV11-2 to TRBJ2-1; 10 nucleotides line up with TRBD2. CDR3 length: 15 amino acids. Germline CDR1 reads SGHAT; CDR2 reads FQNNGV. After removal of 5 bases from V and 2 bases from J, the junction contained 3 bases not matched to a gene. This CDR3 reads CASSPTSGAYNEQFF. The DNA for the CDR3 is TGTGCCAGCAGCCCTACTAGCGGGGCCTACAATGAGCAGTTCTTC.

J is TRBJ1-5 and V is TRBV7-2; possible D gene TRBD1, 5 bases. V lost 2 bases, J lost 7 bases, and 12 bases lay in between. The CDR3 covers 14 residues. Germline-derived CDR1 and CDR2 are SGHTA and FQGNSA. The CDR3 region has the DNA TGTGCCAGCAGCTTACGCGGGGCGGGACAGCCCCAGCATTTT. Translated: CASSLRGAGQPQHF.

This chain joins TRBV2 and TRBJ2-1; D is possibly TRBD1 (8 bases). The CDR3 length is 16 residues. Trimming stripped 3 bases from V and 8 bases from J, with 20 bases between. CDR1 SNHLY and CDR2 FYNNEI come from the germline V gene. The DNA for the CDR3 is TGTGCCAGCAGTGATCCCCACGGCACAGGGGGGGATGAGCAGTTCTTC. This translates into CASSDPHGTGGDEQFF.

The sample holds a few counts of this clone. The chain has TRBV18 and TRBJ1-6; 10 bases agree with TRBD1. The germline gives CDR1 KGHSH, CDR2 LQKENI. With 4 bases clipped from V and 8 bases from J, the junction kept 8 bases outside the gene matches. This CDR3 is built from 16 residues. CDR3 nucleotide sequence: TGTGCCAGCTCACGCCGGGACAGGGGCTGGGATTCACCCCTCCACTTT. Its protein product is CASSRRDRGWDSPLHF.

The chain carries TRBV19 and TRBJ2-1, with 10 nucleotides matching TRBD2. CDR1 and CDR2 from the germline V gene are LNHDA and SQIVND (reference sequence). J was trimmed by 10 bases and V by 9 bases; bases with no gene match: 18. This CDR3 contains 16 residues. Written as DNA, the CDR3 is TGTGCCAGCGCACTGGGTAGCGGGGGGCCCACGTCCGAGCAGTTCTTC. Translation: CASALGSGGPTSEQFF.

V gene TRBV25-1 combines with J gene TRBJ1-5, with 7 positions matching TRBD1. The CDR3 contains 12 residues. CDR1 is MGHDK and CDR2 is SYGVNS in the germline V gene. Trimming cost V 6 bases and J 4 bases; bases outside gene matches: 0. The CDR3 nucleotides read TGTGCCAGCAGGGGACAGAATCAGCCCCAGCATTTT. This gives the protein CASRGQNQPQHF.

CDR3 sequence reads: CASSLATGRIYEQYF. As DNA, the CDR3 is TGTGCCAGCAGCCTCGCCACGGGGAGAATCTACGAGCAGTACTTC. The chain is built from TRBV6-2 or TRBV6-3 and TRBJ2-7, with a tentative D call TRBD2 (5 bases). This CDR3 has 15 residues. The V end lost 6 bases, the J end lost 3 bases, and 18 bases lay between the germline ends. The germline V gene has CDR1 MNHEY and CDR2 SVGEGT.

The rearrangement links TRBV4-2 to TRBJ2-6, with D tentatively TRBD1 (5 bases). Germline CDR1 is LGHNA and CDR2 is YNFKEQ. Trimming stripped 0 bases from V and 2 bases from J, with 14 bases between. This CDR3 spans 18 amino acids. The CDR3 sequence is CASSQEQGRTAGANVLTF. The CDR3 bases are TGTGCCAGCAGCCAAGAGCAGGGAAGAACTGCTGGGGCCAACGTCCTGACTTTC.

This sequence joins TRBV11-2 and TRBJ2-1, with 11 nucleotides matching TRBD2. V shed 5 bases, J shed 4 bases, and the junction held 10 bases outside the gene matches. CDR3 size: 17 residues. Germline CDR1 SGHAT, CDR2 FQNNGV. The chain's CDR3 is CASSRLGASGGYNEQFF. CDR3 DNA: TGTGCCAGCAGCCGCCTCGGTGCTAGCGGGGGGTACAATGAGCAGTTCTTC.

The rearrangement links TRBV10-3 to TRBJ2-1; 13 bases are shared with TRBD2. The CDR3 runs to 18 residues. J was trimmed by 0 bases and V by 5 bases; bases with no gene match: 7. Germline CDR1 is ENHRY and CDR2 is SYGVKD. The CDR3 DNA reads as TGTGCCATCAGTTCGACTAGCGGGGGGTCACGCTCCTACAATGAGCAGTTCTTC. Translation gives CAISSTSGGSRSYNEQFF.